This T cell receptor beta chain was found in a study of T cells in Graves' hyperthyroidism and ophthalmopathy. Germline CDR1 is DFQATT and CDR2 is SNEGSKA (reference sequence). This CDR3 is built from 17 residues. Trimming cost V 1 base and J 3 bases; bases outside gene matches: 10. The CDR3 regions of TCR beta were amplified from RNA transcripts. In the first-round RT-PCR of the TCR CDR3, the HTBI primer set was used. TCRdb fed the multiplex PCR reads into MiXCR, producing one record per CDR3 protein. The repertoire holds some 740,000 distinct CDR3 sequences, with approximately 15% as singletons. Recently diagnosed hyperthyroidism of less than 2 months' duration affected patients aged 18 to 65. This clonotype has more than one count but fewer than ten.

The sample was blood. This TCR derives from a woman aged 18-29 years with Graves' hyperthyroidism. This rearrangement joins TRBV20-1 to TRBJ1-5; 9 nucleotides align to TRBD1. Here the CDR3 DNA reads TGCAGTGCTAGAGCTTTACGGACAGGGGTTTCCAATCAGCCCCAGCATTTT. Translating gives CSARALRTGVSNQPQHF.